This T cell receptor beta chain was profiled in a study of blood T cell repertoires in COVID-19 (TCRdb year 2020). About the investigation overall: Samples from collaborators originated in the United States, Italy and Spain and spanned both the acute and convalescent phases of COVID-19. The samples were drawn from the first 160 participants of the ongoing ImmuneRACE study and from some 1,300 subjects provided by 6 global collaborators. The sample metadata nearly always contained a de-identified subject ID, COVID-19 status, age in years and sex. The material from the prospective study consisted of cDNA or gDNA derived from T cells, B-cell-depleted T cells, or PBMCs. Where HLA class I and class II types were available, the types were taken from metadata supplied by the sample provider, not from assay-based typing. Deeply sampled blood TCRbeta repertoires from subjects exposed to, actively infected with, or recovered from COVID-19 were included in the dataset. The repertoires were released in a freely available public database meant as a resource for research on the immune response to SARS-CoV-2. Broader findings and caveats from the paper: Clinical and demographic metadata were provided uncurated, with the amount varying by source and participant.

The immunoSEQ Assay, a bias-controlled multiplex PCR, was used to amplify TCRbeta CDR3 regions from genomic DNA. In the original analysis: The number of nucleated cells in each sample was estimated by amplification of reference gene primers within the assay. Sequence reads were collapsed and filtered to measure the absolute abundance of every unique TCRbeta CDR3 rearrangement. Productive Simpson clonality was computed per sample as the square root of Simpson's diversity index over productive rearrangements. Here the immuneACCESS table is served through TCRdb, limited to in-frame sequences with V and J called. Missing clones are a known gap in these copies; in checked studies unresolved V genes cover under half, and the rest lacks a known reason. V and J calls and clone size are copied from that table; D and trimming were computed from the DNA. The table for this sample lists a few hundred thousand clones; around 89% of them were counted only once. 3.5% to 5% of the sample is held by the ten biggest clonotypes.

The sample holds one count of this clone. Its antigen remains undetermined. One base away there is no much larger clone; base qualities are not given. Enrolling through a virtual design, the prospective study's participants ranged in age from roughly 18 to 90 years and lived across 20 to 25 United States geographic areas. In the prospective study, participants were assigned to cohorts based on the clinical history participants reported in a screening survey and a study questionnaire. ImmuneRACE Cohort 3 recovered participants were defined by two consecutive negative NP/OP PCR tests, healthcare professional clearance, or symptom resolution. In the prospective study, mobile phlebotomists collected whole blood, serum and a nasopharyngeal or oropharyngeal swab from each participant. Additional blood draws and questionnaires over an approximately two-month period could optionally be provided by prospective study participants. Before DNA extraction, prospective study blood samples were shipped either frozen or at room temperature.

The sequence came from a woman in her 30s who had recovered from COVID-19. Sequencing used PBMCs or T cells enriched from blood (not recorded which).

The DNA is as follows: TGTGCCAGCAGTCGACCGGGACAGGGGAATCAGCCCCAGCATTTT. It specifies CASSRPGQGNQPQHF. The chain joins TRBV6-2 or TRBV6-3 to TRBJ1-5; TRBD1 agrees with 10 junctional bases. V is pruned by 5 bases and J by 4 bases, leaving 5 bases of the junction without a gene match. CDR1 MNHEY and CDR2 SVGEGT were looked up in the germline V gene. The CDR3 runs 15 amino acids, cysteine and phenylalanine included. The read is trimmed to its CDR3 DNA, 45 bases read in frame from base 1.